This T cell receptor beta chain was captured by sequencing in a study of chemoradiotherapy in HPV16-positive cancers. Study as a whole: A couple of HPV16-positive patients' cells yielded candidate HPV-specific clones and common motifs. General study findings and limits: HPV-specific T cells were functionally defined from only a couple of HPV16-positive patients. HPV-responsive T-cell expansion during chemoradiotherapy was linked to improved recurrence-free survival in HPV16-positive patients.

TCRdb's table, derived via immunoSEQ multiplex PCR, lists solely in-frame clones and lacks some. This sample has 20,000 or so clones, with around 90% found just once. The CDR3 is made up of 14 amino acids. Germline values: CDR1 MNHNY, CDR2 SVGAGI (reference sequence). Trimming left V 6 bases short and J 2 bases short, with 12 bases between. As for this clone: Its antigen is unknown.

The V and J genes are TRBV6-6 and TRBJ2-3; D remains ambiguous. The clonotype originates from a human donor with HPV-associated anogenital cancer. The source material was blood, sampled from a patient who underwent chemoradiotherapy. CDR3 nucleotides: TGTGCCAGCAGCCGAGACGGATACACAGATACGCAGTATTTT. As protein: CASSRDGYTDTQYF.